This TCR beta chain was captured by sequencing in a study of OX40 agonist ivuxolimab in advanced cancers. The overall study: It was ivuxolimab, an agonistic anti-OX40 (CD134) antibody, that patients were treated with. Findings of the study overall: Expanded clones were, on average, more numerous among CD8+ T cells than CD4+.

Germline CDR1 and CDR2: MRHNA and SNTAGT. V was pared by 6 bases and J by 4 bases, with 6 bases of the junction left unmatched. This CDR3 spans 14 amino acids. With respect to this clone: The target antigen is unknown.

Clones were sequenced by immunoSEQ multiplex PCR, and TCRdb holds only the in-frame ones, with some missing. The sample consists of about 35,000 clones, about 74% of them appearing once. The TCR comes from an adult with an advanced solid tumor such as melanoma, head and neck, liver or kidney cancer. This specimen was CD4+ or CD8+ T cells sorted from blood, taken in a trial of the OX40 agonist ivuxolimab. V is TRBV6-4 and J is TRBJ1-1; 9 nucleotides agree with TRBD1. Here the CDR3 DNA reads TGTGCCAGCAGGGACAGGGGTGAGGCCACTGAAGCTTTCTTT. This gives the protein CASRDRGEATEAFF.